The present entry profiles one T cell receptor beta chain with its context. Some clones are missing from TCRdb's copy, which holds only in-frame ones; the method was immunoSEQ multiplex PCR. Of 50,000 to 70,000 clones listed, roughly 90% are singletons. Per the germline V gene, CDR1 is SGHRS and CDR2 is YFSETQ. V was cut by 3 bases and J by 0 bases, with 13 bases left in between. The CDR3 is made up of 17 amino acids. The source of the sample is a study of technical replicates of blood from a few donors. The sequence was collected from a human donor in good health. Some clones in this sample may be carry-over from other donors' samples. Specimen: PBMCs. This chain connects TRBV5-1 to TRBJ2-6; D may be TRBD1 (6 bases). This chain's CDR3 is CASSSTGSNSGANVLTF. The CDR3 DNA reads as TGCGCCAGCAGCTCGACAGGAAGCAACTCTGGGGCCAACGTCCTGACTTTC.